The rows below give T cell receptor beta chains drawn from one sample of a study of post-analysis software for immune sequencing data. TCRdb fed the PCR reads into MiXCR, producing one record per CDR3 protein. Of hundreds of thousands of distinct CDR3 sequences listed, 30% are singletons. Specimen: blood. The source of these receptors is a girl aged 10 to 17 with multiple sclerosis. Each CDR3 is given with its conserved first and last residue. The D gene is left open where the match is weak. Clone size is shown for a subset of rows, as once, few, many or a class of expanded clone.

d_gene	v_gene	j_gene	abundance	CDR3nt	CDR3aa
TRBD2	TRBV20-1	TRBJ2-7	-	TGCAGTGCTAGATCCCCGGGACTAAAACCTCAGCAGTACTTC	CSARSPGLKPQQYF
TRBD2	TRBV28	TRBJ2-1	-	TGTGCCAGCAGGGACCTAGCGGGAGTCGGAGATGAGCAGTTCTTC	CASRDLAGVGDEQFF
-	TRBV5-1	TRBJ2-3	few	TGCGCCGGAAGCCTAACAGATACGCAGTATTTT	CAGSLTDTQYF
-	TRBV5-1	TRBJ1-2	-	TGCGCCAGCAGCTTGGAGGGGAAGGGCCCAAATGGCTACACCTTC	CASSLEGKGPNGYTF
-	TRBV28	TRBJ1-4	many	TGTGCCAGCAGGCCCGCAGGGCAGGAGGAAAAACTGTTTTTT	CASRPAGQEEKLFF
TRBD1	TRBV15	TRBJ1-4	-	TGTGCCACCAGCAGGATTCATACAGGGGCCAATGAAAAACTGTTTTTT	CATSRIHTGANEKLFF
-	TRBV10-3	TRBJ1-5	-	TGTGCCATCAGCGGGGGGGGGCCGGGCAATCAGCCCCAGCATTTT	CAISGGGPGNQPQHF
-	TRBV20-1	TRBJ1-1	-	TGCAGTGCTATCAGGGGTGCGTACACTGAAGCTTTCTTT	CSAIRGAYTEAFF
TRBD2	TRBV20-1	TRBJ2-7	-	TGCAGTGCTAGAGGCGGCCAGACTAGCGGGAGGCTCTACGAGCAGTACTTC	CSARGGQTSGRLYEQYF
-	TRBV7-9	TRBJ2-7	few	TGTGCCAGCAGCTTCGGCGTTCCAGCCTACGAGCAGTACTTC	CASSFGVPAYEQYF
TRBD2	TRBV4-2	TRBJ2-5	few	TGTGCCAGCAGCCAAGTGGTAGCGGGACATACTGTTAGAGAGACCCAGTACTTC	CASSQVVAGHTVRETQYF
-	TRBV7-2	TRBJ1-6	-	TGTGCCAGCAGCTTAGACAGGTCCTATAATTCACCCCTCCACTTT	CASSLDRSYNSPLHF
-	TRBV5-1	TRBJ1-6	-	TGCGCCAGCAGCCCCGGGGAATATAATTCACCCCTCCACTTT	CASSPGEYNSPLHF
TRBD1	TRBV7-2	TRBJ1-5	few	TGTGCCAGCAGCTCGGGGGACAGCAGGCCCCAGCATTTT	CASSSGDSRPQHF
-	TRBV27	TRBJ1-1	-	TGTGCCAGCAGGGACGGAGTGAACACTGAAGCTTTCTTT	CASRDGVNTEAFF
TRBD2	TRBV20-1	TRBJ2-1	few	TGCAGTGCTAGGGGACTAGCGGGGGGGATTCGCAATGAGCAGTTCTTC	CSARGLAGGIRNEQFF
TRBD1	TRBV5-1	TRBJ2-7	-	TGCGCCAGCAGCTTCTCAGGGGGCCAGTCCCTGAACGACGAGCAGTACTTC	CASSFSGGQSLNDEQYF
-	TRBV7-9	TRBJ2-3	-	TGTGCCAGCAGCCAAGGAGTGGCCGTAACAGATACGCAGTATTTT	CASSQGVAVTDTQYF
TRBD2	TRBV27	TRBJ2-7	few	TGTGCCAGCAGTTTTACTAGCGGGGGATACGAGCAGTACTTC	CASSFTSGGYEQYF
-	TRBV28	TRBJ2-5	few	TGTGCCAGCAGTTTTCCCCTAGCCGGAGGGATAGAGACCCAGTACTTC	CASSFPLAGGIETQYF
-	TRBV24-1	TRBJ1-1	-	TGCGCCACCACAGGGATGAACACTGAAGCTTTCTTT	CATTGMNTEAFF
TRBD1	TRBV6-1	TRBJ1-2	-	TGTGCCAGCAGTCCCTACGGACAGGTCTCTAACTATGGCTACACCTTC	CASSPYGQVSNYGYTF
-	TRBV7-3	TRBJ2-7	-	TGTGCCAGCAGCCGCGTGGGATACAATGAGCAGTACTTC	CASSRVGYNEQYF
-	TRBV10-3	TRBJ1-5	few	TGTGCCATCAGTGAAGGGGGGTTTAGCAATCAGCCCCAGCATTTT	CAISEGGFSNQPQHF
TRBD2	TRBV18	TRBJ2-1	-	TGTGCCAGCTCAGCTCCAGGACTAGCGGGAGTATATGAGCAGTTCTTC	CASSAPGLAGVYEQFF
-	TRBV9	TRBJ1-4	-	TGTGCCAGCAGCCCCGGGGTTTATGAAAAACTGTTTTTT	CASSPGVYEKLFF
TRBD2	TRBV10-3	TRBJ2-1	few	TGTGCCATCAGTGATGCGGGACTAGCGGGCGGTTCTTACAATGAGCAGTTCTTC	CAISDAGLAGGSYNEQFF
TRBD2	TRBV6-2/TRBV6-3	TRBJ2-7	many	TGTGCCAGCAGCCCAGCAACTAGCGGACCTTTCTACGAGCAGTACTTC	CASSPATSGPFYEQYF
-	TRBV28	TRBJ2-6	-	TGTGCCAGCAGCGTGCTTCCCCCTGGGGCCAACGTCCTGACTTTC	CASSVLPPGANVLTF
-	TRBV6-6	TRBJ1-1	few	TGTGCCAGCAGTTACCAACAGGGCACTGAAGCTTTCTTT	CASSYQQGTEAFF
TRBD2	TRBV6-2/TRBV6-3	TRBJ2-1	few	TGTGCCAGCAGTTACGCGGGAGGGCCGGGGAATGAGCAGTTCTTC	CASSYAGGPGNEQFF
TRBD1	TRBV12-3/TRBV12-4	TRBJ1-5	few	TGTGCCAGCCGAACCACAGGGGGCCAGTATAGCAATCAGCCCCAGCATTTT	CASRTTGGQYSNQPQHF
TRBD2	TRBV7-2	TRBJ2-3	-	TGTGCCAGCAGCCGCCACCCGCTAGCGGGAGTTGGTAGAGATACGCAGTATTTT	CASSRHPLAGVGRDTQYF
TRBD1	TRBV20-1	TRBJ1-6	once	TGCAGTGCTAGAGGCGGTCAGGGGGCGCTTTCACCCCTCCACTTT	CSARGGQGALSPLHF
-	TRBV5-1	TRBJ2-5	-	TGCGCCAGCAGCGAGGCGTGGGGGTTAGAGACCCAGTACTTC	CASSEAWGLETQYF
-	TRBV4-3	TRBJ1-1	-	TGCGCCAGCAGCCAAGATGGGCGGAGGAACACTGAAGCTTTCTTT	CASSQDGRRNTEAFF
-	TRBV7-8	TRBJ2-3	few	TGTGCCAGCAGCTTAGCCAACGACAGGCCTTTTAGCACAGATACGCAGTATTTT	CASSLANDRPFSTDTQYF
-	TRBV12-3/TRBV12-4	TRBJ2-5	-	TGTGCCAGCAGTTTCAGGCAGGACAAAGAGACTCAGTACTTC	CASSFRQDKETQYF
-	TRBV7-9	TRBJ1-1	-	TGTGCCAGCAGGGTAGGTCTCACTGAAGCTTTCTTT	CASRVGLTEAFF
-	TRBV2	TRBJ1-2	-	TGTGCCAGCAGTGAACAACAGCTCTATGGCTACACCTTC	CASSEQQLYGYTF
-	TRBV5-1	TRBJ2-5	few	TGCGCCAGCAGCTTGGTAACGGCGGATCAAGAGACCCAGTACTTC	CASSLVTADQETQYF
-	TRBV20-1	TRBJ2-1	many	TGCAGTGCTAGAGTGACAGGAGCCTACAATGAGCAGTTCTTC	CSARVTGAYNEQFF
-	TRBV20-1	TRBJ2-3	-	TGCAGTGCTAGAGATTTCCCCCCAGAAACTTACACAGATACGCAGTATTTT	CSARDFPPETYTDTQYF
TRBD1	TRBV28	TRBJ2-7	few	TGTGCCAGCGCCCGGAGGGGGACAGGGGGTTCCTACGAGCAGTACTTC	CASARRGTGGSYEQYF
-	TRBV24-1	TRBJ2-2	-	TGTGCCACCAGCTCAGGTTCCCATCGGGGGCTGTTTTTT	CATSSGSHRGLFF